A selection of T cell receptor beta chains follows, all from one sample in a study of post-analysis software for immune sequencing data. TCRdb analysed the PCR reads with MiXCR anew, one entry per CDR3 protein. Among hundreds of thousands of distinct CDR3 sequences listed, around 40% were seen once. The sequenced sample was blood. The receptor source for this set is a girl aged 10 to 17 with multiple sclerosis. CDR3s include the opening cysteine and the closing phenylalanine or tryptophan. D genes are given only for firm matches. The size field is filled for only some rows; it gives once, few, many or a size class.

v_call: TRBV6-2/TRBV6-3
j_call: TRBJ1-5
clone_size: NA
d_call: TRBD1
cdr3_nt: TGTGCCAGCAAAACAGGGGGCAATCAGCCCCAGCATTTT
cdr3_aa: CASKTGGNQPQHF

v_call: TRBV5-6
j_call: TRBJ2-3
clone_size: NA
d_call: NA
cdr3_nt: TGTGCCAGCAGACGACTCAGGGCGGGAAGCACAGATACGCAGTATTTT
cdr3_aa: CASRRLRAGSTDTQYF

v_call: TRBV7-8
j_call: TRBJ2-7
clone_size: once
d_call: NA
cdr3_nt: TGTGCCAGCAGCGTGATGCTGGTGGGGTACTACGAGCAGTACTTC
cdr3_aa: CASSVMLVGYYEQYF

v_call: TRBV5-1
j_call: TRBJ2-7
clone_size: NA
d_call: TRBD1
cdr3_nt: TGCGCCAGCAGGCAGGGGGCGCAATCATCCAATGAGCAGTACTTC
cdr3_aa: CASRQGAQSSNEQYF

v_call: TRBV20-1
j_call: TRBJ2-1
clone_size: NA
d_call: NA
cdr3_nt: TGCAGTGCTAGGAGGGGTAATGAGCAGTTCTTC
cdr3_aa: CSARRGNEQFF

v_call: TRBV27
j_call: TRBJ2-1
clone_size: NA
d_call: TRBD2
cdr3_nt: TGTGCCAGCGGACCAGCGGGAGGGAAGTTCTTC
cdr3_aa: CASGPAGGKFF

v_call: TRBV5-1
j_call: TRBJ2-7
clone_size: few
d_call: TRBD1
cdr3_nt: TGCGCCAGCAGCCGGGACAGGGATTACGAGCAGTACTTC
cdr3_aa: CASSRDRDYEQYF

v_call: TRBV6-5
j_call: TRBJ1-1
clone_size: NA
d_call: NA
cdr3_nt: TGTGCCAGCAGTCGATATATTGGGGCCTCGAACACTGAAGCTTTCTTT
cdr3_aa: CASSRYIGASNTEAFF

v_call: TRBV28
j_call: TRBJ2-7
clone_size: NA
d_call: TRBD1
cdr3_nt: TGTGCCAGCAGGACGGACAGGGGGCTTCCGGGCGAGCAGTACTTC
cdr3_aa: CASRTDRGLPGEQYF

v_call: TRBV6-2/TRBV6-3
j_call: TRBJ2-7
clone_size: NA
d_call: NA
cdr3_nt: TGTGCCAGCGGGGGAGCTACCTACGAGCAGTACTTC
cdr3_aa: CASGGATYEQYF

v_call: TRBV29-1
j_call: TRBJ1-1
clone_size: few
d_call: NA
cdr3_nt: TGCAGCGTTGAAGTGGCAGTAACTTTCTTT
cdr3_aa: CSVEVAVTFF

v_call: TRBV6-5
j_call: TRBJ2-1
clone_size: NA
d_call: NA
cdr3_nt: TGTGCCAGCAGATTTGACCGCACGAGTAATGAGCAGTTCTTC
cdr3_aa: CASRFDRTSNEQFF

v_call: TRBV25-1
j_call: TRBJ2-5
clone_size: NA
d_call: NA
cdr3_nt: TGTGCCAGCAGTGAGTTTGGGGGGAGCGGAGAGACCCAGTACTTC
cdr3_aa: CASSEFGGSGETQYF

v_call: TRBV4-1
j_call: TRBJ1-2
clone_size: once
d_call: TRBD1
cdr3_nt: TGCGCCAGCAGCCAAGAAGGGGGCACGGGTTCCTATGGCCACACCTTC
cdr3_aa: CASSQEGGTGSYGHTF

v_call: TRBV9
j_call: TRBJ2-3
clone_size: few
d_call: NA
cdr3_nt: TGTGCCAGCAGCCGTAGGCCCGGGCCGGAGGATACGCAGTATTTT
cdr3_aa: CASSRRPGPEDTQYF

v_call: TRBV2
j_call: TRBJ2-3
clone_size: few
d_call: TRBD2
cdr3_nt: TGTGCCAGCAGTGGCGGGGGAGGCACAGATACGCAGTATTTT
cdr3_aa: CASSGGGGTDTQYF

v_call: TRBV11-1
j_call: TRBJ2-1
clone_size: NA
d_call: NA
cdr3_nt: TGTGCCAGCAGAAGACAGAGTGACAATGAGCAGTTCTTC
cdr3_aa: CASRRQSDNEQFF

v_call: TRBV29-1
j_call: TRBJ2-7
clone_size: few
d_call: NA
cdr3_nt: TGCAGCGTTGTACGGCAGGACTCCTACGAGCAGTACTTC
cdr3_aa: CSVVRQDSYEQYF

v_call: TRBV27
j_call: TRBJ2-3
clone_size: NA
d_call: TRBD2
cdr3_nt: TGTGCCAGCACCACGGGGGGTGAAGATGCGCAGTATTTT
cdr3_aa: CASTTGGEDAQYF

v_call: TRBV29-1
j_call: TRBJ2-1
clone_size: NA
d_call: NA
cdr3_nt: TGCAGCGTTGTAATAGGACGGAACAGCAATGAGCAGTTCTTC
cdr3_aa: CSVVIGRNSNEQFF

v_call: TRBV12-3/TRBV12-4
j_call: TRBJ1-4
clone_size: NA
d_call: TRBD1
cdr3_nt: TGTGCCAGCAGCCCCGACAGGGAAGCTAATGAAAAACTGTTTTTT
cdr3_aa: CASSPDREANEKLFF

v_call: TRBV27
j_call: TRBJ2-1
clone_size: few
d_call: TRBD1
cdr3_nt: TGTGCCAGCAGAGGACAGGGGGCAGGAGATGAGCAGTTCTTC
cdr3_aa: CASRGQGAGDEQFF

v_call: TRBV9
j_call: TRBJ2-5
clone_size: many
d_call: TRBD2
cdr3_nt: TGTGCCAGCAGCGTAGAACTAGCGGGAGGTGAGACCCAGTACTTC
cdr3_aa: CASSVELAGGETQYF

v_call: TRBV10-3
j_call: TRBJ2-1
clone_size: NA
d_call: TRBD1
cdr3_nt: TGTGCCATCAGTGAGTCGAAGGACAGGGGATATAATGAGCAGTTCTTC
cdr3_aa: CAISESKDRGYNEQFF

v_call: TRBV7-3
j_call: TRBJ2-6
clone_size: NA
d_call: TRBD1
cdr3_nt: TGTGCCAGCAGCTTACGGCCAGGGGGTGCTGGGGCCAACGTCCTGACTTTC
cdr3_aa: CASSLRPGGAGANVLTF

v_call: TRBV20-1
j_call: TRBJ2-7
clone_size: few
d_call: NA
cdr3_nt: TGCTCCTCCGGGGTCTACGAGCAGTACTTC
cdr3_aa: CSSGVYEQYF

v_call: TRBV24-1
j_call: TRBJ2-5
clone_size: few
d_call: TRBD1
cdr3_nt: TGTGCCACCAGTGAGACAGGGGGGCAAGAGACCCAGTACTTC
cdr3_aa: CATSETGGQETQYF

v_call: TRBV20-1
j_call: TRBJ2-1
clone_size: many
d_call: NA
cdr3_nt: TGCAGTGCTAGCACGGGACCTGGGGATGAGCAGTTCTTC
cdr3_aa: CSASTGPGDEQFF

v_call: TRBV3-1
j_call: TRBJ2-7
clone_size: few
d_call: TRBD2
cdr3_nt: TGTGCCAGCAGCCGGCGGCTAGCGGGGATCTACGAGCAGTACTTC
cdr3_aa: CASSRRLAGIYEQYF

v_call: TRBV5-1
j_call: TRBJ2-7
clone_size: NA
d_call: NA
cdr3_nt: TGCGCCAGCAGCTTCGGACCCGGGGGATCCTACGAGCAGTACTTC
cdr3_aa: CASSFGPGGSYEQYF